This entry describes one TCR beta chain. The source of the sample is a study of blood T cell repertoires in COVID-19. The ends lost 7 bases at V and 4 bases at J; junction bases unmatched: 4. The CDR3 extends over 13 amino acids. Germline lookup yields CDR1 LNHDA and CDR2 SQIVND (reference sequence). Some clones are missing from TCRdb's copy, which holds only in-frame ones; the method was immunoSEQ multiplex PCR. The data contain tens of thousands of clones, approximately 83% of them seen just once; the ten biggest clones take up 17%. The J gene is TRBJ1-2, the V gene TRBV19; the match to TRBD1 covers 9 bases. Sequencing input: peripheral blood. This clonotype was sampled from a woman aged 60-75 years with active COVID-19. The CDR3 sequence: CASIAQGAYGYTF. The CDR3 nucleotides read TGTGCCAGTATCGCACAGGGGGCCTATGGCTACACCTTC.